What follows is one TCR beta chain and its context. Antigen specificity is unknown. The length of the CDR3 is 13 residues. Germline CDR1 reads LNHNV; CDR2 reads YYDKDF (reference sequence). V was cut by 4 bases and J by 3 bases, with 10 bases left in between. From the reads, TCRdb called clonotypes with MiXCR, one entry per CDR3 protein. The sample includes roughly 340,000 distinct CDR3 sequences, about 27% of them seen just once. These data come from a study of T cell repertoires in cytomegalovirus infection. Study in general: Both recently identified HLA-C-restricted and well-studied HLA-B-restricted CMV epitopes were used in the study. CMV infection plus the matching HLA type was flagged by public TCR beta signatures.

Study-wide findings and caveats: The cumulative frequency of public TCR beta families identified carriers of CMV plus the relevant HLA.

The starting material was cultured PBMCs, obtained from culture after CMV antigen stimulation. This chain connects TRBV15 to TRBJ2-7, with unresolved D. This TCR was sampled from a human donor in good health (CMV status not recorded). Some clones in this sample may be carry-over from other donors' samples. The CDR3 spells CATSINRNYEQYF. CDR3 DNA sequence: TGTGCCACCAGCATTAACCGCAACTACGAGCAGTACTTC.